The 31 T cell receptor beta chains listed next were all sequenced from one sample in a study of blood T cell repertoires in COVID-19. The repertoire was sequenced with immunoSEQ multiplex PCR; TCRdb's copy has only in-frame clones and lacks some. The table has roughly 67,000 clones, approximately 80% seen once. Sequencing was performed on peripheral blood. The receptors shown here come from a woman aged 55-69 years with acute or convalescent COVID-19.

CDR3 nucleotides: TGCGCCAGCAGCTTGAACCCGGGGGGGGACTACGAGCAGTACTTC. This codes for CASSLNPGGDYEQYF. This chain links TRBV5-1 with TRBJ2-7; 8 bases line up with TRBD2. Trimming took 1 base from V and 3 from J; bases not matched to a gene: 6. The CDR3 contains 15 residues. Germline values: CDR1 SGHRS, CDR2 YFSETQ.

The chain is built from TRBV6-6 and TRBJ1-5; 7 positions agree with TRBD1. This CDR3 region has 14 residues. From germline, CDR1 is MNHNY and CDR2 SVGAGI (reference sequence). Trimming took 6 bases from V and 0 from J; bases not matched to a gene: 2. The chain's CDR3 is CASRTGTSNQPQHF. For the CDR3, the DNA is TGTGCCAGCAGGACAGGGACTAGCAATCAGCCCCAGCATTTT.

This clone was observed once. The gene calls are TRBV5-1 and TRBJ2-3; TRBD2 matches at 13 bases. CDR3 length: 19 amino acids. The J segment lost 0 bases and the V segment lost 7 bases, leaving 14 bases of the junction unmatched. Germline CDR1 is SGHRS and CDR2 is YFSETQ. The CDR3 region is CASYLTSGLAGVSTDTQYF. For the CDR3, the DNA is TGCGCCAGCTATCTGACCTCCGGACTAGCGGGGGTTAGCACAGATACGCAGTATTTT. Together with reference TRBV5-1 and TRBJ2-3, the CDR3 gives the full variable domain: KAGVTQTPRYLIKTRGQQVTLSCSPISGHRSVSWYQQTPGQGLQFLFEYFSETQRNKGNFPGRFSGRQFSNSRSEMNVSTLELGDSALYLCASYLTSGLAGVSTDTQYFGPGTRLTVL.

The CDR3 spells CASGREVTEAFF. CDR3 sequence (DNA): TGTGCCAGCGGCAGGGAGGTCACTGAAGCTTTCTTT. The chain has TRBV2 and TRBJ1-1, with D possibly TRBD1 on 5 matching bases. Trimming stripped 8 bases from V and 4 bases from J, with 11 bases between. CDR3 length: 12 amino acids. Germline lookup yields CDR1 SNHLY and CDR2 FYNNEI.

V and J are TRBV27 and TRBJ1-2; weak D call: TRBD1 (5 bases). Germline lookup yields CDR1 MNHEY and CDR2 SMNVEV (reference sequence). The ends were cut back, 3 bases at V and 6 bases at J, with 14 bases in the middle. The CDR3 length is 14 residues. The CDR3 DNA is TGTGCCAGCAGTTTTTCTGCAGGGCGGAATGGCTACACCTTC. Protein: CASSFSAGRNGYTF.

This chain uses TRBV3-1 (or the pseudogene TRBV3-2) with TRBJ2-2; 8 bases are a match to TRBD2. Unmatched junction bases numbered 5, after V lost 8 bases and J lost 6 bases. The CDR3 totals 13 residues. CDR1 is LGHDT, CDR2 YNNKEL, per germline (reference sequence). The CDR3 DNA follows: TGTGCCAGCGATAGCGGGGTTCCCGGGGAGCTGTTTTTT. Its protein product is CASDSGVPGELFF.

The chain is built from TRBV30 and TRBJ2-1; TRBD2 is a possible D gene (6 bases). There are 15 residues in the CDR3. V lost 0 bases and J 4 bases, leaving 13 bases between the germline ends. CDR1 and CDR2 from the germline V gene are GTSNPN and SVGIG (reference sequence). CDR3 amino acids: CAWSVRGSRYNEQFF. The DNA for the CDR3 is TGTGCCTGGAGTGTCCGGGGGTCCCGATACAATGAGCAGTTCTTC.

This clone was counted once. The DNA for the CDR3 is TGTGCCAGCAGCCCCGGGACTAACACAGATACGCAGTATTTT. Its protein product is CASSPGTNTDTQYF. The rearrangement joins TRBV3-1 (or the pseudogene TRBV3-2) to TRBJ2-3; the match to TRBD2 covers 7 bases. Germline assignment: CDR1 LGHDT and CDR2 YNNKEL (reference sequence). The CDR3 runs to 14 residues. The ends lost 4 bases at V and 2 bases at J; junction bases unmatched: 3.

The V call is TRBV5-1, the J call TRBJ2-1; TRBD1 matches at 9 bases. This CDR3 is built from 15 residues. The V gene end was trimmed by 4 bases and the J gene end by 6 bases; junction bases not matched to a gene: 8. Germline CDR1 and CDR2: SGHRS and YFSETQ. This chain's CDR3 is CASSITGGLGNEQFF. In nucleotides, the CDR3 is TGCGCCAGCAGCATTACAGGGGGCCTCGGCAATGAGCAGTTCTTC.

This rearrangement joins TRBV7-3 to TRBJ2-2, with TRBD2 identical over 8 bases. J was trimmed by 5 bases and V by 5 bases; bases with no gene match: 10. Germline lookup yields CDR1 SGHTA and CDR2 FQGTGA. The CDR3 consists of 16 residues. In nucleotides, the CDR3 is TGTGCCAGCAGCCCGTCTCTGGAGCGGGGGACCGGGGAGCTGTTTTTT. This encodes CASSPSLERGTGELFF.

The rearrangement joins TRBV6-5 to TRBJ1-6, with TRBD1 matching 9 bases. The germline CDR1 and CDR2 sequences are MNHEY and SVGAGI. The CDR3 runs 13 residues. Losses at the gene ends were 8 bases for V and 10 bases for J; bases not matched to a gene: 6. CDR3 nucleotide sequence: TGTGCCAGCGGGTACAGGGGGCGGTCACCCCTCCACTTT. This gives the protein CASGYRGRSPLHF.

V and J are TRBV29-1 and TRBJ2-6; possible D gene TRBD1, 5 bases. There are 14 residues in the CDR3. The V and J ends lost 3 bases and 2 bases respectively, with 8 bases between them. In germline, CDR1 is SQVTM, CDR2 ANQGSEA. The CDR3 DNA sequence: TGCAGCGTTGAGTTAGGGGCTGGGGCCAACGTCCTGACTTTC. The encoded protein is CSVELGAGANVLTF. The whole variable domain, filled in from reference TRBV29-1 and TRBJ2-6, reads SAVISQKPSRDICQRGTSLTIQCQVDSQVTMMFWYRQQPGQSLTLIATANQGSEATYESGFVIDKFPISRPNLTFSTLTVSNMSPEDSSIYLCSVELGAGANVLTFGAGSRLTVL.

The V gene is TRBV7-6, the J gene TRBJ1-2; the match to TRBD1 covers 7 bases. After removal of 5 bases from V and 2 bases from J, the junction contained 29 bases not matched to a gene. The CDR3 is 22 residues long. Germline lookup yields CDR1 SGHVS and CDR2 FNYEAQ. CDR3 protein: CASSHPIPGSNRQGDLNYGYTF. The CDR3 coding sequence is TGTGCCAGCAGCCATCCTATCCCCGGGAGTAATCGACAGGGTGATTTAAACTATGGCTACACCTTC.

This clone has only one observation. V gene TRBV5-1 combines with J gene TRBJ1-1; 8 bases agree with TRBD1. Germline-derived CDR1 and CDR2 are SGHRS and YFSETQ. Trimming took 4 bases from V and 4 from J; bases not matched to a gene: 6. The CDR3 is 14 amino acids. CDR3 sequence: CASSLGQGGTEAFF. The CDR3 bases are TGCGCCAGCAGCCTAGGACAGGGAGGCACTGAAGCTTTCTTT.

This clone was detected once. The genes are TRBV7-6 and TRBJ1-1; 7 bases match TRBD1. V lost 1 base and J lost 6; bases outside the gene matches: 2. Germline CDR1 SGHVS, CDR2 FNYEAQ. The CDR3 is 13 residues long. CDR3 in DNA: TGTGCCAGCAGCTTAGAGGGGGCGTCTGAAGCTTTCTTT. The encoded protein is CASSLEGASEAFF.

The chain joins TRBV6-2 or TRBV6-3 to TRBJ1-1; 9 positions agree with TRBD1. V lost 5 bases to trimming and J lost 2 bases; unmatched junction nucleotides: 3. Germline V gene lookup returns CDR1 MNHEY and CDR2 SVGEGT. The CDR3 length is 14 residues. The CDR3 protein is CASSIQGANTEAFF. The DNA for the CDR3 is TGTGCCAGCAGTATACAGGGGGCTAACACTGAAGCTTTCTTT.

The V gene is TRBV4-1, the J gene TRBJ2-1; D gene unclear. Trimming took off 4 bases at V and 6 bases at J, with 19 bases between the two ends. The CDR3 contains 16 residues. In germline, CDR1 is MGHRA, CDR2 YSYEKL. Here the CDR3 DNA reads TGCGCCAGCAGCCCCGCTGCAGGTTTAAGCCCCAATGAGCAGTTCTTC. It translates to CASSPAAGLSPNEQFF.

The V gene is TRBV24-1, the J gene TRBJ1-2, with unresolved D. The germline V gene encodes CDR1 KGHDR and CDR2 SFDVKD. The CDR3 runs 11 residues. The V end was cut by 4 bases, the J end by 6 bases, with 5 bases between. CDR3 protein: CATSDLDGYTF. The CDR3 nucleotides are TGTGCCACCAGTGACCTTGATGGCTACACCTTC.

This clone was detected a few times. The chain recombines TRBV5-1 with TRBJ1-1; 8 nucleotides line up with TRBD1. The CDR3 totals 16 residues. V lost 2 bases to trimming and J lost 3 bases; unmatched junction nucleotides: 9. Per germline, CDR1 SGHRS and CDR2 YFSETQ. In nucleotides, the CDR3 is TGCGCCAGCAGCTTAGGACAGGGAGGGGGTTACACTGAAGCTTTCTTT. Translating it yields CASSLGQGGGYTEAFF.

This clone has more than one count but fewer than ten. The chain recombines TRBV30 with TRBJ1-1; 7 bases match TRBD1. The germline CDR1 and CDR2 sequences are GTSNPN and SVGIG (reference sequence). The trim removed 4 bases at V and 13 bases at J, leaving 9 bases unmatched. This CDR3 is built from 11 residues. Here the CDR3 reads CAWNVGTVGFF. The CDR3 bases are TGTGCCTGGAATGTTGGGACAGTTGGTTTCTTT.

CDR3: CASTRTSLLGDTQYF. For the CDR3, the DNA is TGTGCCAGCACCCGGACTAGCCTTCTGGGAGATACGCAGTATTTT. The rearrangement links TRBV6-5 to TRBJ2-3, with 8 bases that match TRBD2. The CDR3 consists of 15 residues. Unmatched junction bases numbered 11, after V lost 7 bases and J lost 5 bases. From germline, CDR1 is MNHEY and CDR2 SVGAGI.

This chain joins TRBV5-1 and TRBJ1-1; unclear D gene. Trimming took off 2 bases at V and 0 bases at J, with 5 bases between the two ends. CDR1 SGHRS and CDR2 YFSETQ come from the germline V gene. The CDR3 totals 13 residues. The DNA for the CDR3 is TGCGCCAGCAGCTTTGGCCTGAACACTGAAGCTTTCTTT. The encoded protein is CASSFGLNTEAFF.

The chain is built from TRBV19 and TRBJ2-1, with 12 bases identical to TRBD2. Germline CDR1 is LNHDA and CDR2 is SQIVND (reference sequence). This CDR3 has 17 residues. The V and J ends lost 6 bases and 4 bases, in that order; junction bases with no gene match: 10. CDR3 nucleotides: TGTGCCAGTAGCCCCTTAGGACTAGCGGGGCCATACAATGAGCAGTTCTTC. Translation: CASSPLGLAGPYNEQFF.

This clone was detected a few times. DNA for the CDR3: TGTGCCAGCACCAGACGGGGATTTAATGAAAAACTGTTTTTT. Its translation: CASTRRGFNEKLFF. V and J are TRBV6-5 and TRBJ1-4; no clear D gene. This CDR3 has 14 residues. The V end lost 7 bases, the J end lost 4 bases, and 13 bases lay between the germline ends. The V gene's germline CDR1 is MNHEY and CDR2 SVGAGI.

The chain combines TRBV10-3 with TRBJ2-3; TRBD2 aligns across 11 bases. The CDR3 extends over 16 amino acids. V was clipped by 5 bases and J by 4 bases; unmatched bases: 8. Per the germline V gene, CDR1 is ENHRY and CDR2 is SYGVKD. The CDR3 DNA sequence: TGTGCCATCAGTACACTAGCGGGGGCCCCCTCAGATACGCAGTATTTT. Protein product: CAISTLAGAPSDTQYF.

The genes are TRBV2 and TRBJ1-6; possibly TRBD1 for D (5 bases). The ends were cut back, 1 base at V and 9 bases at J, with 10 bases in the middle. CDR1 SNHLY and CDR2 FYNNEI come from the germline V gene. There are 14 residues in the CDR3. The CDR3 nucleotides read TGTGCCAGCAGTGAAGTCAGGGAAGTTTCACCCCTCCACTTT. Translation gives CASSEVREVSPLHF.

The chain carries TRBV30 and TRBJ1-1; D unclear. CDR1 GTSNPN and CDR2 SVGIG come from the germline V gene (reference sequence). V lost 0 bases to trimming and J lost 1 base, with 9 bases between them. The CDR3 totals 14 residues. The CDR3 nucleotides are TGTGCCTGGAGTGTGGGCACCCAGAACACTGAAGCTTTCTTT. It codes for CAWSVGTQNTEAFF.

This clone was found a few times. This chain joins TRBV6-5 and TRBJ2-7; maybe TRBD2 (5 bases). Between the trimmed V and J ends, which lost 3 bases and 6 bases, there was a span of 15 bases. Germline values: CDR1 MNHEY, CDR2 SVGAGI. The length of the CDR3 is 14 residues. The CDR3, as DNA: TGTGCCAGCAGTTATCTTGGTATGAGCGGCGAGCAGTACTTC. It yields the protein CASSYLGMSGEQYF.

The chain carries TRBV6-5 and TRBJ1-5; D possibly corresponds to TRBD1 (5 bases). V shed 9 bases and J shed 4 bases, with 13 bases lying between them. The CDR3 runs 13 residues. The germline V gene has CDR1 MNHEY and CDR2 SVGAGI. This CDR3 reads CASIFGGNQPQHF. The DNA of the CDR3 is TGTGCCAGTATCTTTGGGGGGAATCAGCCCCAGCATTTT.

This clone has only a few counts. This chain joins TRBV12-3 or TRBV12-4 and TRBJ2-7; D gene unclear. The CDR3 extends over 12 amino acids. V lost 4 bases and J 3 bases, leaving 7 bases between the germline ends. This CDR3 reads CASSSSNYEQYF. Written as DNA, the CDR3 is TGTGCCAGCAGTTCGAGCAACTACGAGCAGTACTTC.

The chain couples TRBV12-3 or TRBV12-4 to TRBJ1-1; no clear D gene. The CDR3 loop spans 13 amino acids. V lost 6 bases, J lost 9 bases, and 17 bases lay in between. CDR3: CASSSRDTPKAFF. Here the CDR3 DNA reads TGTGCCAGCAGCTCCCGCGACACCCCGAAAGCTTTCTTT.